These 32 T cell receptor beta chains share one sample of origin, sequenced in a study of graft-versus-host responses after intestinal transplantation. These TCRs are of unknown antigen specificity. TCRdb keeps only in-frame clones here, not all; method: immunoSEQ multiplex PCR. The table has some 120,000 clones, roughly nine tenths seen once; the top ten hold about 0.25%. Specimen: unstimulated CD4+ T cells sorted from spleen or lymph node cells, collected before transplant. All receptors derive from a human donor who was the organ donor for an intestinal transplant.

This chain joins TRBV6-5 and TRBJ1-2; no firm D call. V lost 6 bases and J lost 6, with 14 bases in between. Germline V gives CDR1 MNHEY, CDR2 SVGAGI. The CDR3 runs to 13 residues. CDR3 residues: CASRNDRWNGYTF. In DNA, the CDR3 is TGTGCCAGCAGGAACGATCGCTGGAATGGCTACACCTTC.

This clone appeared a single time. This sequence joins TRBV27 and TRBJ1-2; D is undetermined. Trimming removed 11 bases from V and 0 bases from J, with 7 bases in between. CDR3 length equals 11 residues. The germline V gene has CDR1 MNHEY and CDR2 SMNVEV (reference sequence). This CDR3 reads CASRTNYGYTF. CDR3 nucleotide sequence: TGTGCCTCCCGGACTAACTATGGCTACACCTTC.

The rearrangement uses TRBV5-1 and TRBJ2-5; tentative D call: TRBD2 (5 bases). The DNA end is a closer match to TRBJ2-7, so the J assignment may be wrong. Germline values: CDR1 SGHRS, CDR2 YFSETQ. This CDR3 region has 14 residues. CDR3 sequence: CASSLNGISYEQYF. The CDR3 DNA reads as TGCGCCAGCAGCTTGAACGGGATCTCCTACGAGCAGTACTTC.

The genes are TRBV9 and TRBJ1-3; 8 bases map to TRBD1. Trimming at V came to 0 bases and at J to 0 bases, leaving 2 bases not matched to a gene. The CDR3 has 16 amino acids. CDR1 is SGDLS, CDR2 YYNGEE, per germline. As DNA, the CDR3 is TGTGCCAGCAGCGTAGCTGGGACAGGCTCTGGAAACACCATATATTTT. Amino acid sequence: CASSVAGTGSGNTIYF.

This clone was seen once. The chain recombines TRBV6-5 with TRBJ1-2; a possible D gene is TRBD1 (6 bases). The germline V gene has CDR1 MNHEY and CDR2 SVGAGI. The CDR3 has 15 residues. The V end was cut by 4 bases, the J end by 4 bases, with 16 bases between. Written as DNA, the CDR3 is TGTGCCAGCAGTTCGGGGGGTACAGGGACCTATGGCTACACCTTC. It translates to CASSSGGTGTYGYTF.

This chain links TRBV6-5 with TRBJ2-7; 12 nucleotides line up with TRBD2. J lost 7 bases, V lost 6 bases, and 10 bases had no gene match. Looked up from germline, CDR1 is MNHEY and CDR2 is SVGAGI. CDR3 length equals 15 residues. CDR3 residues: CASRESGLAGYEQYF. For the CDR3, the DNA is TGTGCCAGCAGGGAATCTGGACTAGCGGGATATGAGCAGTACTTC.

V and J are TRBV29-1 and TRBJ2-3, with 7 bases that match TRBD1. Germline CDR1 is SQVTM and CDR2 is ANQGSEA. Unmatched junction bases numbered 2, after V lost 7 bases and J lost 1 base. The CDR3 is 12 residues long. The CDR3 sequence: CSAQGGTDTQYF. As DNA, the CDR3 is TGCAGCGCTCAGGGGGGCACAGATACGCAGTATTTT.

This sequence joins TRBV2 and TRBJ1-5; weak D call: TRBD1 (6 bases). The CDR3 loop spans 13 amino acids. CDR1 is SNHLY, CDR2 FYNNEI, per germline. V gave up 9 bases and J gave up 7 bases, with 16 bases separating them. The CDR3 coding sequence is TGTGCCAGTGTCGGGAGGGGGGACCAGCCCCAGCATTTT. It translates to CASVGRGDQPQHF.

The chain has TRBV30 and TRBJ2-7, with D perhaps TRBD1 (5 bases). CDR1 is GTSNPN, CDR2 SVGIG, per germline (reference sequence). This CDR3 has 13 residues. V lost 0 bases to trimming and J lost 4 bases, with 10 bases between them. CDR3 protein: CAWSVQDLYEQYF. For the CDR3, the DNA is TGTGCCTGGAGTGTACAGGATCTTTACGAGCAGTACTTC.

The genes are TRBV5-4 and TRBJ2-5; D may be TRBD1 or TRBD2 (5 bases each). This CDR3 has 14 residues. CDR1 and CDR2 from the germline V gene are SGHNT and YYREEE (reference sequence). Deletions cut 3 bases from V and 5 bases from J, with 14 bases between. The CDR3 coding sequence is TGTGCCAGCAGCTGGGCGGGTGGGGGTGAGACCCAGTACTTC. Amino acid sequence: CASSWAGGGETQYF.

V gene TRBV27 combines with J gene TRBJ2-3; D gene ambiguous. The V end was cut by 3 bases, the J end by 1 base, with 8 bases between. The CDR3 extends over 14 amino acids. CDR1 is MNHEY, CDR2 SMNVEV, per germline (reference sequence). CDR3 loop: CASSFRARTDTQYF. The CDR3 nucleotides read TGTGCCAGCAGTTTTAGAGCCCGCACAGATACGCAGTATTTT.

The CDR3: CAIKDWEETQYF. The CDR3 DNA reads TGTGCCATCAAAGACTGGGAGGAGACCCAGTACTTC. This sequence joins TRBV10-3 and TRBJ2-5; D might be TRBD2 (5 bases). Germline lookup yields CDR1 ENHRY and CDR2 SYGVKD. The CDR3 runs 12 residues. Between the trimmed V and J ends, which lost 7 bases and 5 bases, there was a span of 11 bases.

The chain combines TRBV6-6 with TRBJ1-5; D might be TRBD1 (5 bases). From germline, CDR1 is MNHNY and CDR2 SVGAGI (reference sequence). This CDR3 has 16 amino acids. The V gene lost 4 bases and the J gene lost 2 bases, with 15 bases spanning the gap. The CDR3 region has the DNA TGTGCCAGCAGTTCGGCCCCCCAGGGCGGCAATCAGCCCCAGCATTTT. It translates to CASSSAPQGGNQPQHF.

This clone was observed a single time. The V gene is TRBV9, the J gene TRBJ2-1; 9 positions agree with TRBD2. J lost 0 bases, V lost 0 bases, and 22 bases had no gene match. The CDR3 is 23 residues long. Per germline, CDR1 SGDLS and CDR2 YYNGEE. The CDR3 sequence: CASSVAYGVRREGLLSSYNEQFF. The CDR3 DNA is TGTGCCAGCAGCGTAGCGTATGGGGTAAGGCGGGAGGGCCTCTTGAGCTCCTACAATGAGCAGTTCTTC. Full variable domain (remainder filled in from reference TRBV9 and TRBJ2-1): DSGVTQTPKHLITATGQRVTLRCSPRSGDLSVYWYQQSLDQGLQFLIQYYNGEERAKGNILERFSAQQFPDLHSELNLSSLELGDSALYFCASSVAYGVRREGLLSSYNEQFFGPGTRLTVL.

This clone was observed once. This sequence joins TRBV7-6 and TRBJ2-1, with D perhaps TRBD1 (6 bases). V lost 4 bases to trimming and J lost 4 bases, with 14 bases between them. The CDR3 is made up of 15 amino acids. Germline V gives CDR1 SGHVS, CDR2 FNYEAQ. The chain's CDR3 is CASSSSPTGYNEQFF. The CDR3 nucleotides read TGTGCCAGCAGCTCAAGCCCTACAGGGTACAATGAGCAGTTCTTC.

The genes are TRBV18 and TRBJ2-1; 7 positions match TRBD2. With V trimmed by 1 base and J by 8 bases, 8 bases remained unmatched. CDR3 length equals 15 residues. Germline-derived CDR1 and CDR2 are KGHSH and LQKENI. CDR3 in DNA: TGTGCCAGCTCACCACGGCGCGGGAGTATGGATGAGCAGTTCTTC. Its protein is CASSPRRGSMDEQFF.

In this sample, this clone turned up a few times. The rearrangement joins TRBV7-9 to TRBJ1-4; the D gene is possibly TRBD1 (6 bases). From germline, CDR1 is SEHNR and CDR2 FQNEAQ (reference sequence). The length of the CDR3 is 14 residues. Trimming left V 4 bases short and J 7 bases short, with 13 bases between. The CDR3 DNA sequence: TGTGCCAGCAGCTCGGGGGCGTTGGGTGAAAAACTGTTTTTT. Its protein is CASSSGALGEKLFF.

The chain carries TRBV18 and TRBJ1-1, with D unclear. V lost 3 bases and J 2 bases, leaving 7 bases between the germline ends. The CDR3 has 13 amino acids. Germline V gene lookup returns CDR1 KGHSH and CDR2 LQKENI. In nucleotides, the CDR3 is TGTGCCAGCTCACCCGAGTTTAACACTGAAGCTTTCTTT. Protein: CASSPEFNTEAFF.

The CDR3 DNA reads TGTGCCAGCAGCCAAGCTAGCGGGAGGAGGGATGAGCAGTTCTTC. It specifies CASSQASGRRDEQFF. The gene calls are TRBV14 and TRBJ2-1; 11 nucleotides align to TRBD2. This CDR3 comprises 15 residues. Trimming cost V 1 base and J 8 bases; bases outside gene matches: 4. Germline CDR1 is SGHDN and CDR2 is FVKESK. The full variable domain, in which reference TRBV14 and TRBJ2-1 provide the parts outside the CDR3, is EAGVTQFPSHSVIEKGQTVTLRCDPISGHDNLYWYRRVMGKEIKFLLHFVKESKQDESGMPNNRFLAERTGGTYSTLKVQPAELEDSGVYFCASSQASGRRDEQFFGPGTRLTVL.

This chain joins TRBV29-1 and TRBJ2-3; the match to TRBD1 covers 10 bases. The length of the CDR3 is 13 residues. From germline, CDR1 is SQVTM and CDR2 ANQGSEA. V gave up 7 bases and J gave up 0 bases; unmatched junction bases: 1. In nucleotides, the CDR3 is TGCAGCGGGGGACAGGGGAGCACAGATACGCAGTATTTT. This gives the protein CSGGQGSTDTQYF.

The chain uses TRBV28 and TRBJ2-5; D may correspond to TRBD1 or TRBD2 (5 bases each). The CDR3 is made up of 15 amino acids. Trimming removed 4 bases at V and 5 bases at J, with 17 bases between. CDR1 and CDR2 from the germline V gene are MDHEN and SYDVKM. The chain's CDR3 is CASSSLGALMETQYF. The DNA for the CDR3 is TGTGCCAGCAGTTCTCTCGGGGCCCTGATGGAGACCCAGTACTTC.

The chain is built from TRBV19 and TRBJ2-3; D unresolved. Germline values: CDR1 LNHDA, CDR2 SQIVND (reference sequence). V lost 7 bases and J 2 bases, leaving 16 bases between the germline ends. The CDR3 extends over 15 amino acids. CDR3 DNA: TGTGCCAGTACTTCGAACGGGTCCCCCACAGATACGCAGTATTTT. Translation gives CASTSNGSPTDTQYF.

The chain employs TRBV30 and TRBJ2-1; 7 nucleotides align to TRBD2. Trimming removed 2 bases from V and 0 bases from J; junction bases left unmatched: 4. Germline values: CDR1 GTSNPN, CDR2 SVGIG (reference sequence). The CDR3 runs to 15 residues. The CDR3 DNA is TGTGCCTGGAGTTTTCCGGGGGGCTCCTACAATGAGCAGTTCTTC. Translated, it gives CAWSFPGGSYNEQFF. The whole variable domain, filled in from reference TRBV30 and TRBJ2-1, reads SQTIHQWPATLVQPVGSPLSLECTVEGTSNPNLYWYRQAAGRGLQLLFYSVGIGQISSEVPQNLSASRPQDRQFILSSKKLLLSDSGFYLCAWSFPGGSYNEQFFGPGTRLTVL.

V and J are TRBV5-4 and TRBJ2-1; no clear D. The germline V and J ends were trimmed by 1 base and 3 bases, with 11 bases remaining between them. CDR1 is SGHNT, CDR2 YYREEE, per germline (reference sequence). This CDR3 spans 15 amino acids. CDR3 coding DNA: TGTGCCAGCAGCTTGTTCGTCCAAGACTACAATGAGCAGTTCTTC. Residues: CASSLFVQDYNEQFF.

Worth noting for this clone: The conserved phenylalanine or tryptophan normally closing the CDR3 is absent here, so this likely arose from a read error. The DNA is left out, because the CDR3 cannot be placed on it with certainty; the CDR3 is given as TCRdb lists it. J is TRBJ1-1 and V is TRBV6-5; no DNA check was done on the table's D call, TRBD1. The CDR3 comprises 9 residues, both ends counted. Germline assignment: CDR1 MNHEY and CDR2 SVGAGI. The CDR3 loop is CASSETAPR.

This chain joins TRBV6-5 and TRBJ2-3; 7 bases map to TRBD2. Germline CDR1 reads MNHEY; CDR2 reads SVGAGI. V gave up 2 bases and J gave up 4 bases; unmatched junction bases: 9. The CDR3 is 16 amino acids. The CDR3 sequence is CASSYGGWGGADTQYF. In nucleotides, the CDR3 is TGTGCCAGCAGTTACGGCGGTTGGGGGGGGGCAGATACGCAGTATTTT.

The rearrangement uses TRBV5-4 and TRBJ1-3; D ambiguous. CDR1 is SGHNT and CDR2 is YYREEE in the germline V gene (reference sequence). This CDR3 region has 15 residues. The germline V and J ends were trimmed by 0 bases and 2 bases, with 9 bases remaining between them. The CDR3 DNA sequence: TGTGCCAGCAGCTTGGGGGCAGCCGCTGGAAACACCATATATTTT. Translating gives CASSLGAAAGNTIYF.

CDR3 amino acids: CASSTGTSPTDTQYF. The CDR3 DNA reads TGTGCCAGCAGTACCGGGACTAGTCCCACAGATACGCAGTATTTT. The rearrangement joins TRBV2 to TRBJ2-3; 8 positions agree with TRBD2. V lost 5 bases to trimming and J lost 2 bases; unmatched junction nucleotides: 6. The CDR3 length is 15 residues. Germline V gene data show CDR1 as SNHLY and CDR2 as FYNNEI.

The chain couples TRBV15 to TRBJ1-1; TRBD1 aligns across 7 bases. Unmatched junction bases numbered 5, after V lost 0 bases and J lost 4 bases. Per the germline V gene, CDR1 is LNHNV and CDR2 is YYDKDF (reference sequence). The CDR3 contains 15 residues. This CDR3 reads CATSRDLAGGTEAFF. The CDR3, as DNA: TGTGCCACCAGCAGAGATCTGGCAGGGGGCACTGAAGCTTTCTTT.

This chain joins TRBV25-1 and TRBJ2-3, with D hard to call. The CDR3 totals 13 residues. The V end lost 10 bases, the J end lost 2 bases, and 13 bases lay between the germline ends. From germline, CDR1 is MGHDK and CDR2 SYGVNS. CDR3 sequence (DNA): TGTGCCACTCGGACGCAAACCACAGATACGCAGTATTTT. As protein: CATRTQTTDTQYF.

The chain has TRBV5-1 and TRBJ1-4, with 8 bases lining up with TRBD1. The CDR3 extends over 13 amino acids. Germline V gene sequence: CDR1 SGHRS, CDR2 YFSETQ. V trimming: 4 bases; J trimming: 7 bases; junction bases outside the gene matches: 3. The CDR3 sequence: CASSQGASEKLFF. The CDR3 region has the DNA TGCGCCAGCAGCCAGGGGGCCAGTGAAAAACTGTTTTTT.

The chain has TRBV10-3 and TRBJ1-2; D is unresolved. Deletions cut 0 bases from V and 4 bases from J, with 9 bases between. The CDR3 covers 14 residues. Germline-derived CDR1 and CDR2 are ENHRY and SYGVKD. The CDR3 is CAISESVGFYGYTF. CDR3 bases: TGTGCCATCAGTGAGTCGGTGGGATTCTATGGCTACACCTTC.